This T cell receptor beta chain is from a study of post-analysis software for immune sequencing data. Across the whole study: Disease trajectories encompassed relapsing-remitting, secondary progressive and progressive-relapsing multiple sclerosis.

Findings of the study overall: With TRBV5-6, TRBV5-1 and TRBV20-1 included, about 5 TRBV segments were more frequent in patients than in controls. Significantly decreased normalized Chao1 diversity was recorded for multiple sclerosis patients relative to controls.

Unique molecular identifiers had been added to the TCR beta cDNA libraries. TCRdb reprocessed the PCR reads with MiXCR, giving one entry per CDR3 protein. The sample records hundreds of thousands of distinct CDR3 sequences, 55% to 60% being singletons. For this clonotype: Its antigen is unknown. The junction departs from germline at one end; a sequencing error may be responsible.

The germline V gene encodes CDR1 SEHNR and CDR2 FQNEAQ (reference sequence). The CDR3 is 14 residues long. The sequenced sample consisted of blood. J is TRBJ2-2 and V is TRBV7-9; 7 bases are a match to TRBD1. The TCR originated in a girl aged 2 to 10 with multiple sclerosis. The CDR3 nucleotides read TGTGCAAGCAGCGCGACAGGGTTCACCGGGGAGCTGTTTTTT. It encodes CASSATGFTGELFF.